This T cell receptor (beta chain) emerged from a study of T cell changes during pregnancy in multiple sclerosis. Germline CDR1 reads LNHDA; CDR2 reads SQIVND (reference sequence). The junction had 19 bases not matched to a gene; V was cut back by 7 bases and J by 5 bases. The CDR3 extends over 18 amino acids. Here immunoSEQ multiplex PCR was the method, and the copy in TCRdb shows in-frame clones only, minus some. This sample yields around 75,000 clones, of which more than 85% are seen a single time; about 0.27% belongs to the top ten. This chain links TRBV19 with TRBJ2-3; 9 bases match TRBD2. The specimen was CD4+ T cells from peripheral blood mononuclear cells, collected in the third trimester of pregnancy. This TCR derives from a female donor in good health, enrolled as a control in a pregnancy study. CDR3 DNA sequence: TGTGCCAGTACCACATATGGGACCAGCGGGGGGATTCAAGATACGCAGTATTTT. It codes for CASTTYGTSGGIQDTQYF.